The clone carrying this T cell receptor beta chain was found many times. Antigen specificity is unknown. The authors made cDNA by 5'RACE with 10-nucleotide random UMIs. Each CDR3 protein gets one entry after TCRdb re-called the 5' RACE reads with MiXCR. The data show tens of thousands of distinct CDR3 sequences, roughly 3.2% seen once. The CDR3 length is 14 residues. The V gene's germline CDR1 is SGHRS and CDR2 YFSETQ. V shed 4 bases and J shed 2 bases, with 12 bases lying between them. The data were obtained in a study of neurological immune-mediated disorders. Study as a whole: The roughly 34 patients with multiple sclerosis comprised some 31 relapsing-remitting cases and 3 secondary progressive cases. Overall study findings and caveats: Healthy controls had more TCR clonal expansion than multiple sclerosis, which showed the least, whereas HTLV-1-associated myelopathy showed the most. None of the CDR3 amino acid sequences of expanded clones recurred across subjects, suggesting private repertoires in all groups.

Sequences were obtained from PBMCs. This sequence joins TRBV5-1 and TRBJ1-2; D gene unclear. The receptor comes from a man between 40 and 49 years old with multiple sclerosis. The CDR3 loop reads CASSQFDANYGYTF. The CDR3 nucleotides are TGCGCCAGCAGCCAATTCGACGCCAACTATGGCTACACCTTC. The whole variable domain, filled in from reference TRBV5-1 and TRBJ1-2, reads KAGVTQTPRYLIKTRGQQVTLSCSPISGHRSVSWYQQTPGQGLQFLFEYFSETQRNKGNFPGRFSGRQFSNSRSEMNVSTLELGDSALYLCASSQFDANYGYTFGSGTRLTVV.